This T cell receptor (beta chain) was profiled in a study of cytomegalovirus exposure and HLA in healthy donors. Overall study findings and caveats: Using the classifier, cytomegalovirus status was reportedly diagnosed with high specificity and sensitivity.

Healthy bone marrow donors formed the donor group. With 3 bases clipped from V and 4 bases from J, the junction kept 6 bases outside the gene matches. CDR1 is SGHRS and CDR2 is YFSETQ in the germline V gene. CDR3 size: 16 residues. Amplification used 60 Vbeta primers and 13 Jbeta primers. Sequencing used immunoSEQ multiplex PCR; TCRdb keeps in-frame clones, though not all of them. In the table there are approximately 190,000 clones, approximately 87% of which are singletons. Concerning this clone: Its target is not known.

The sample was PBMCs. The clonotype comes from a man aged 30 to 45 in good health and CMV-seronegative. V and J are TRBV5-1 and TRBJ2-1, with 11 bases that match TRBD2. Here the CDR3 DNA reads TGCGCCAGCAGCTCTCAGGGACTAGCGGTTTACAATGAGCAGTTCTTC. This gives the protein CASSSQGLAVYNEQFF. Full variable domain (missing parts from reference TRBV5-1 and TRBJ2-1): KAGVTQTPRYLIKTRGQQVTLSCSPISGHRSVSWYQQTPGQGLQFLFEYFSETQRNKGNFPGRFSGRQFSNSRSEMNVSTLELGDSALYLCASSSQGLAVYNEQFFGPGTRLTVL.